The present entry profiles one TCR beta chain with its context. This entry is derived from a study of control samples from healthy donors and cancer patients. CDR3 length: 14 residues. With 0 bases removed from V and 7 bases from J, the gap between germline ends came to 11 bases. Germline V lookup: CDR1 SGHRS, CDR2 YFSETQ. Sequencing used immunoSEQ multiplex PCR; TCRdb keeps in-frame clones, though not all of them. The sample includes about 160,000 clones, 70% to 90% of them seen just once. This sequence originates from a young man in good health. Sequencing used blood. The V and J genes are TRBV5-1 and TRBJ1-5, with D possibly matching TRBD1 (5 bases). Here the CDR3 DNA reads TGCGCCAGCAGCTTGGGAGGGGCGGGACAGCCCCAGCATTTT. Its protein product is CASSLGGAGQPQHF.